This T cell receptor beta chain was found in a study of regulatory T cells in long-lasting Graves disease (dated by TCRdb to the early 2020s). For the wider study: Persistent Graves' disease was defined as antithyroid drug treatment for over 5 years with persistently positive TSH receptor autoantibodies. This study used TCR sequencing and RNA sequencing of peripheral blood to compare persistent Graves' disease patients against newly diagnosed Graves' disease patients. The study was conducted in China and was registered as a clinical trial. A total of 33 samples underwent TCR sequencing, from about 13 patients with persistent Graves' disease and roughly 20 patients with newly diagnosed Graves' disease. Antithyroid drugs had been taken for 8.5 to 12 years on average by persistent Graves' disease patients in the clinical cohort. The investigation overall reported the following: Preferential use of TRBV28, TRBJ1-2 and TRBJ2-5 was observed in persistent disease, whereas TRBV20-1 and TRBJ2-1 were favored in newly diagnosed disease. Because the primary lesion, thyroid tissue, could not be accessed, the study looked at peripheral blood alone. Compared with newly diagnosed patients, patients with persistent Graves' disease had lower TCR Shannon entropy and fewer highly expanded clones, which suggests clonal expansion. More public clonotypes were shared among persistent patients (under 3,000) than among newly diagnosed patients (just under 1,000). The authors acknowledged the small sample size as a limitation that may reduce accuracy. Sequencing and analysis were restricted to the TCR beta chain.

Sample time point, as interpreted from the label and publication: persistent/refractory GD, antithyroid drugs over 5 years with positive TRAb. For both TCR sequencing and RNA sequencing, RNA was extracted from PBMCs using TRIzol. The diagnosis of Graves' disease was made according to American Thyroid Association guidelines. The patients came from an endocrinology department in Xi'an, China. From each patient, about 9.7 milliliters of peripheral blood was collected into an EDTA anticoagulant tube. Ficoll Paque Plus density gradient separation was used to isolate PBMCs, and no further T cell sorting was performed. An Agilent 2100 Bioanalyzer and agarose gel were used to check RNA quality, while a NanoDrop 2000 measured RNA concentration. This clonotype was observed a handful of times. The antigen this receptor binds is unknown. No much larger clonotype is one base removed from it; base qualities were not supplied.

The CDR3 holds 15 amino acids from the cysteine to the phenylalanine. Of all the DNA, just the CDR3 is kept, 45 bases in frame from base 1. As encoded in the germline V gene (reference sequence), CDR1 is GTSNPN while CDR2 is SVGIG. V loses 3 bases at its end and J loses 5 bases; junction bases beyond the gene matches: 12. Receptor libraries were prepared by multiplex PCR. The sequencing machine was an Illumina HiSeq 4000. TCR beta libraries were built with iRepertoire HTBI primers and Arm-PCR amplification of CDR3 regions. Gel purification was performed on PCR products prior to sequencing. Per the authors' processing: Gene usage analysis of CDR3 amino acid clonotypes relied on the roughly 60 TRBV and 12 to 15 TRBJ segments identified across samples. Filtered high-quality paired reads were merged into contigs using COPE and FqMerger. Contigs were aligned with BLAST to IMGT TRBV, TRBD and TRBJ reference genes, and CDR3 was defined per IMGT. Any clonotype with a frequency above 0.1% was counted as a highly expanded clone. Shannon entropy was used to measure repertoire diversity, and the Gini coefficient was used to measure V-J evenness. A clonotype was considered public if more than one individual shared it. Using fastp at Q25 and MiXCR, TCRdb reprocessed the public reads and kept productive beta chains. All rows with the same CDR3 protein become a single entry with the most common DNA and genes. The V and J calls shown here were made by TCRdb, not taken from the authors' results. For this sample the table gives hundreds of thousands of distinct CDR3 sequences, of which 21% were detected only once. Approximately 15% of the sample rests with the top ten.

The receptor chain draws on TRBV30 and TRBJ2-5, with 7 bases in between that match TRBD1. The starting material was peripheral blood mononuclear cells (PBMCs), obtained when the disease was refractory, from a patient treated with antithyroid drugs. This sequence originates from a female donor with Graves disease. The DNA reads as follows: TGTGCCTGGAGCCCCGGGTCAGGGGGAAGGGAGACCCAGTACTTC. It is translated as CAWSPGSGGRETQYF.